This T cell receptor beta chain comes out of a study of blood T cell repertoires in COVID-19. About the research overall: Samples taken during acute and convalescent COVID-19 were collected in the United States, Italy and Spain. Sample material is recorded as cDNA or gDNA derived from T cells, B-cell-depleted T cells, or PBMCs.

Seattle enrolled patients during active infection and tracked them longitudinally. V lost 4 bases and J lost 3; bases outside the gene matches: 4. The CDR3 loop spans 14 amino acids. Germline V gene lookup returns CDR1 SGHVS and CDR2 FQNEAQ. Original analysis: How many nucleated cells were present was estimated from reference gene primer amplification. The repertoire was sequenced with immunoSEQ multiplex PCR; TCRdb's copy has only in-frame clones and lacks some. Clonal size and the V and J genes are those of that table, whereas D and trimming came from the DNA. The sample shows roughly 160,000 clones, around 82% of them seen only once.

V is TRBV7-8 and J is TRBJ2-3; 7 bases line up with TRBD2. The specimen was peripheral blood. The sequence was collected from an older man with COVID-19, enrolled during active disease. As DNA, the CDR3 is TGTGCCAGCAGCTCAGGGACTAATACAGATACGCAGTATTTT. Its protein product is CASSSGTNTDTQYF. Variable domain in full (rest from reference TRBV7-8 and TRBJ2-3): GAGVSQSPRYKVAKRGQDVALRCDPISGHVSLFWYQQALGQGPEFLTYFQNEAQLDKSGLPSDRFFAERPEGSVSTLKIQRTQQEDSAVYLCASSSGTNTDTQYFGPGTRLTVL.